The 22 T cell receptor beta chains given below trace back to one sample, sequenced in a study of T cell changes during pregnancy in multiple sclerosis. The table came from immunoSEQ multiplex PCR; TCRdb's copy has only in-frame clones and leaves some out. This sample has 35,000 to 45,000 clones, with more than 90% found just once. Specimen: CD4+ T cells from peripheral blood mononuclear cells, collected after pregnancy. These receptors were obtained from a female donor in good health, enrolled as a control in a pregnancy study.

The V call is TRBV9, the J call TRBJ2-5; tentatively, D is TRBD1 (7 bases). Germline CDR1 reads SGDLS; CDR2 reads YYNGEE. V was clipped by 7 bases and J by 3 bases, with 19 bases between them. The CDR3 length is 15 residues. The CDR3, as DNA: TGTGCCAGCGGGCCCAAGACCAGGGGGGAAGAGACCCAGTACTTC. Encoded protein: CASGPKTRGEETQYF. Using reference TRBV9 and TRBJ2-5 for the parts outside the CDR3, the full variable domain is DSGVTQTPKHLITATGQRVTLRCSPRSGDLSVYWYQQSLDQGLQFLIQYYNGEERAKGNILERFSAQQFPDLHSELNLSSLELGDSALYFCASGPKTRGEETQYFGPGTRLLVL.

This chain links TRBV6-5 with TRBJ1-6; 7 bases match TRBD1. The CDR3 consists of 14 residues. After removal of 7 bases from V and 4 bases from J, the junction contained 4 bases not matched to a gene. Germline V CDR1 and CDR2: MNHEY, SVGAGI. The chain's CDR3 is CASIPTGYNSPLHF. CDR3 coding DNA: TGTGCCAGCATTCCGACAGGGTATAATTCACCCCTCCACTTT.

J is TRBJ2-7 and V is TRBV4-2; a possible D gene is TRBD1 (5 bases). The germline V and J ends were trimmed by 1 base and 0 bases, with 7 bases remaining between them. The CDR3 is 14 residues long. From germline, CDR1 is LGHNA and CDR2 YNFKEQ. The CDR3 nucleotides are TGTGCCAGCAGCCAAGTGACAGACTCCTACGAGCAGTACTTC. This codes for CASSQVTDSYEQYF.

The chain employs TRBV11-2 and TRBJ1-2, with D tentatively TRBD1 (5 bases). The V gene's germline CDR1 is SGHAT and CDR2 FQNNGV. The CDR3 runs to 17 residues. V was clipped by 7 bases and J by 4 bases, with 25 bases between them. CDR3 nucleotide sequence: TGTGCCAGCACCCTAGCCGGATTGGGGGGTGGAAGCTATGGCTACACCTTC. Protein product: CASTLAGLGGGSYGYTF.

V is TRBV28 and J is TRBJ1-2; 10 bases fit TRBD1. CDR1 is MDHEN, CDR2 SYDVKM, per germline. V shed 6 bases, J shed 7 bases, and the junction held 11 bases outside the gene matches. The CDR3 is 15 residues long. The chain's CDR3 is CASRGQGVVGSGYTF. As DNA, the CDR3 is TGTGCCAGCAGAGGACAGGGGGTTGTGGGCTCTGGCTACACCTTC.

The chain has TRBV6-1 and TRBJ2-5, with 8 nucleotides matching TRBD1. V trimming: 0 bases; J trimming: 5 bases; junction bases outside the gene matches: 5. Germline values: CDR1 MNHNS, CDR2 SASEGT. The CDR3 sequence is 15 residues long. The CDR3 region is CASSEAAGGYETQYF. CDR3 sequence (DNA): TGTGCCAGCAGTGAAGCGGCAGGGGGCTATGAGACCCAGTACTTC.

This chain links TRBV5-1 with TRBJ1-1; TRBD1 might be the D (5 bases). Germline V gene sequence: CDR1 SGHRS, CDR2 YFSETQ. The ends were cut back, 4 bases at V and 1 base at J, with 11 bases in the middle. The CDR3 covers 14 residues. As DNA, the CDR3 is TGCGCCAGCAGCCTCCTGGGGGGGAACACTGAAGCTTTCTTT. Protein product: CASSLLGGNTEAFF.

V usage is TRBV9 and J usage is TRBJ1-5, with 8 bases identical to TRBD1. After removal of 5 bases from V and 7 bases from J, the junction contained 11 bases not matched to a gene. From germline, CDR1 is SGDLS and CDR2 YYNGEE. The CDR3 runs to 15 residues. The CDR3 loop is CASSLGQGGGQPQHF. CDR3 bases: TGTGCCAGCAGTTTAGGACAGGGTGGAGGGCAGCCCCAGCATTTT.

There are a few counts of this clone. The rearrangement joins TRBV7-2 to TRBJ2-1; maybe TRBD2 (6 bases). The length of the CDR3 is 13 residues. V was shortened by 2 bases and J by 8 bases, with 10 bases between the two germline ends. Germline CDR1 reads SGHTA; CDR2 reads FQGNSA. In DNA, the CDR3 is TGTGCCAGCAGCTTATTGGGGGAGGATGAGCAGTTCTTC. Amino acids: CASSLLGEDEQFF.

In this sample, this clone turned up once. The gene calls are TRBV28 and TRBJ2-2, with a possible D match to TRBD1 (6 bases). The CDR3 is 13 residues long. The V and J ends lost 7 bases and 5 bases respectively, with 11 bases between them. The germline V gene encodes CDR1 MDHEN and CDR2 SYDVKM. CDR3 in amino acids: CASIPQGTGELFF. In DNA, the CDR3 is TGTGCCAGCATACCTCAGGGGACCGGGGAGCTGTTTTTT.

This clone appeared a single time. The CDR3 sequence is CASMPQGLGDYGYTF. The CDR3 DNA reads TGTGCCAGCATGCCCCAGGGGTTGGGCGACTATGGCTACACCTTC. The gene calls are TRBV6-5 and TRBJ1-2, with D possibly TRBD1 on 6 matching bases. The germline gives CDR1 MNHEY, CDR2 SVGAGI. V was pared by 7 bases and J by 3 bases, with 18 bases between. There are 15 residues in the CDR3.

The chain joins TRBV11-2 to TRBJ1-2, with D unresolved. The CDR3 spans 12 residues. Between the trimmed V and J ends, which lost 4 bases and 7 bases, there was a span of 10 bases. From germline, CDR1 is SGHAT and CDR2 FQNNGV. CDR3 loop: CASSWVSGGYTF. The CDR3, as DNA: TGTGCCAGCAGCTGGGTCTCGGGTGGCTACACCTTC.

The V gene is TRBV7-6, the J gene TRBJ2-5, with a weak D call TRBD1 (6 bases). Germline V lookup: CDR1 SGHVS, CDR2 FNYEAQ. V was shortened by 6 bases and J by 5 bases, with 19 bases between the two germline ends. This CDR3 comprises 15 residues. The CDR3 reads CASRSDRKKHETQYF. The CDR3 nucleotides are TGTGCCAGCAGATCTGACAGGAAGAAGCACGAGACCCAGTACTTC. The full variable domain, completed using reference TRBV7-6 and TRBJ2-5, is GAGVSQSPRYKVTKRGQDVALRCDPISGHVSLYWYRQALGQGPEFLTYFNYEAQQDKSGLPNDRFSAERPEGSISTLTIQRTEQRDSAMYRCASRSDRKKHETQYFGPGTRLLVL.

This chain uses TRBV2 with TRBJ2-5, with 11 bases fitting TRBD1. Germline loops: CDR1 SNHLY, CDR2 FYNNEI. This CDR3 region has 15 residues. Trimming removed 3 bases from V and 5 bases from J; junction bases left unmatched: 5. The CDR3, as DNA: TGTGCCAGCAGTGAGCAGGACAGGGGGCAGGAGACCCAGTACTTC. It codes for CASSEQDRGQETQYF.

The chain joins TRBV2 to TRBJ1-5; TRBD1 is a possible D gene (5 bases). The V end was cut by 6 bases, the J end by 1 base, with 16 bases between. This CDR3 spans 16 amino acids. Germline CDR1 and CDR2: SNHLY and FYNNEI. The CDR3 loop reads CASRGSRRGSNQPQHF. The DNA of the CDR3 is TGTGCCAGCAGGGGATCGCGGAGGGGCAGCAATCAGCCCCAGCATTTT.

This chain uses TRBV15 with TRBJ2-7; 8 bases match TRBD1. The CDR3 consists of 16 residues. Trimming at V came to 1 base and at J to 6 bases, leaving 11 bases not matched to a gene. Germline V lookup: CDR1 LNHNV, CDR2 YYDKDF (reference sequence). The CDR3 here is CATSRALIGTGGEQYF. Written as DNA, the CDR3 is TGTGCCACCAGCAGAGCCCTCATTGGGACAGGAGGCGAGCAGTACTTC. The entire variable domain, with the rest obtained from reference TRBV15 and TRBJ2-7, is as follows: DAMVIQNPRYQVTQFGKPVTLSCSQTLNHNVMYWYQQKSSQAPKLLFHYYDKDFNNEADTPDNFQSRRPNTSFCFLDIRSPGLGDTAMYLCATSRALIGTGGEQYFGPGTRLTVT.

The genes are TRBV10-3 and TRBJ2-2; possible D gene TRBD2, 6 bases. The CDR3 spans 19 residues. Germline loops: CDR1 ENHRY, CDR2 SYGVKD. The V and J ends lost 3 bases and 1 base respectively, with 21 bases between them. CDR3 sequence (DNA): TGTGCCATCAGTGATCCCGGGGTAAGCGGAGGGCTGAACACCGGGGAGCTGTTTTTT. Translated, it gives CAISDPGVSGGLNTGELFF.

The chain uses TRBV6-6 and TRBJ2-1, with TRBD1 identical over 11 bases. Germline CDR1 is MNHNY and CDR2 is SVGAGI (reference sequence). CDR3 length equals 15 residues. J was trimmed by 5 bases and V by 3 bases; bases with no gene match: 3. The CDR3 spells CASSYRTGGHNEQFF. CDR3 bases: TGTGCCAGCAGTTATCGGACAGGGGGCCACAATGAGCAGTTCTTC.

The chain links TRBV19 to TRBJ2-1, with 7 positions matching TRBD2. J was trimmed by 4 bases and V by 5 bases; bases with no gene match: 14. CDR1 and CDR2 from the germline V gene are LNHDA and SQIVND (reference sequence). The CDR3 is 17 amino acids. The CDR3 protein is CASSSQLSLSGYNEQFF. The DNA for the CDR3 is TGTGCCAGTAGTTCGCAGTTGTCGCTTAGCGGGTACAATGAGCAGTTCTTC.

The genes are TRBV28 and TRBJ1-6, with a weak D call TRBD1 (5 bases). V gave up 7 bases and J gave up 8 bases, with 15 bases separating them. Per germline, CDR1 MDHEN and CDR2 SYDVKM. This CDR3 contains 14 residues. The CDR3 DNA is TGTGCCAGCACGTCCGGGCAGGGTTATTCACCCCTCCACTTT. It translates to CASTSGQGYSPLHF.

DNA of the CDR3: TGTGCCGGCGTGACTCTAGCTGAAGCTTTCTTT. Translation: CAGVTLAEAFF. The V gene is TRBV2, the J gene TRBJ1-1; D remains unclear. V was trimmed by 11 bases and J by 6 bases, leaving 13 bases between them. The CDR3 contains 11 residues. CDR1 and CDR2 (germline): SNHLY, FYNNEI.

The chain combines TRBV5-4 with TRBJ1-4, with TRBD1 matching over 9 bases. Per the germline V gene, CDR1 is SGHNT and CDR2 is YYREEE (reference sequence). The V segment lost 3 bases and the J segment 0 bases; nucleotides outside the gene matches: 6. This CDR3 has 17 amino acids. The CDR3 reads CASSWTGVGATNEKLFF. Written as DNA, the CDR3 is TGTGCCAGCAGCTGGACAGGGGTAGGAGCAACTAATGAAAAACTGTTTTTT.